These 9 T cell receptor beta chains came from one sample sequenced in a study of cytomegalovirus exposure and HLA in healthy donors. Vbeta (60) and Jbeta (13) primers were used in the PCR. This table comes from immunoSEQ multiplex PCR, and its TCRdb copy is limited to in-frame clones, with some not included. The sample carries 150,000 to 200,000 clones, around 80% recorded once. Sequencing was performed on PBMCs. The source is a woman aged 40 to 50 in good health and CMV-seropositive.

The chain links TRBV29-1 to TRBJ1-1, with unresolved D. This CDR3 is built from 12 residues. Germline values: CDR1 SQVTM, CDR2 ANQGSEA. V shed 7 bases and J shed 4 bases, with 13 bases lying between them. CDR3 residues: CSARDLGTEAFF. The CDR3 nucleotides read TGCAGCGCACGGGATCTGGGCACTGAAGCTTTCTTT.

This clone was counted many times. This chain links TRBV6-1 with TRBJ1-1; no reliable D call. CDR1 and CDR2 from the germline V gene are MNHNS and SASEGT. There are 13 residues in the CDR3. Between the trimmed V and J ends, which lost 4 bases and 3 bases, there was a span of 9 bases. In nucleotides, the CDR3 is TGTGCCAGCAGTGCTAGTCCTGACACTGAAGCTTTCTTT. It specifies CASSASPDTEAFF.

The genes are TRBV5-4 and TRBJ1-4, with unresolved D. This CDR3 has 13 residues. With 4 bases removed from V and 8 bases from J, the gap between germline ends came to 12 bases. Germline assignment: CDR1 SGHNT and CDR2 YYREEE (reference sequence). The CDR3 region has the DNA TGTGCCAGCAGCCCGCAACCCAGAGAAAAACTGTTTTTT. Translation gives CASSPQPREKLFF.

This rearrangement joins TRBV2 to TRBJ2-3, with TRBD2 identical over 8 bases. CDR1 SNHLY and CDR2 FYNNEI come from the germline V gene. CDR3 length: 15 amino acids. V was pared by 5 bases and J by 4 bases, with 8 bases of the junction left unmatched. The chain's CDR3 is CASSRGGRVSDTQYF. CDR3 nucleotides: TGTGCCAGCAGTCGGGGGGGCCGAGTGTCAGATACGCAGTATTTT. The variable domain in full, completed from reference TRBV2 and TRBJ2-3, reads EPEVTQTPSHQVTQMGQEVILRCVPISNHLYFYWYRQILGQKVEFLVSFYNNEISEKSEIFDDQFSVERPDGSNFTLKIRSTKLEDSAMYFCASSRGGRVSDTQYFGPGTRLTVL.

The V gene is TRBV7-8, the J gene TRBJ2-5, with TRBD1 as a possible D gene (6 bases). CDR1 SGHVS and CDR2 FQNEAQ come from the germline V gene. V lost 1 base to trimming and J lost 2 bases, with 20 bases between them. This CDR3 has 18 amino acids. Here the CDR3 DNA reads TGTGCCAGCAGCTTAGGGTCAGGGACAAGAATGACTCAAGAGACCCAGTACTTC. Protein: CASSLGSGTRMTQETQYF.

Comment on this clone: Other DNA sequences of this sample code for an identical CDR3. The V gene is TRBV5-4, the J gene TRBJ2-5; D may be TRBD1 (6 bases). The V gene's germline CDR1 is SGHNT and CDR2 YYREEE (reference sequence). CDR3 length: 16 amino acids. V lost 0 bases to trimming and J lost 1 base, with 13 bases between them. The DNA for the CDR3 is TGTGCCAGCAGCTTGGGCAGTCGACAGGTCCAAGAGACCCAGTACTTC. It translates to CASSLGSRQVQETQYF.

The gene calls are TRBV5-1 and TRBJ1-1; D is possibly TRBD1 (5 bases). The CDR3 totals 15 residues. With 4 bases removed from V and 0 bases from J, the gap between germline ends came to 13 bases. Germline V gives CDR1 SGHRS, CDR2 YFSETQ. In DNA form, the CDR3 reads TGCGCCAGCAGCCTGTCGGGGGGGGTGAACACTGAAGCTTTCTTT. Its translation: CASSLSGGVNTEAFF.

The chain links TRBV5-1 to TRBJ2-3, with 7 bases that match TRBD2. The CDR3 spans 15 residues. V gave up 6 bases and J gave up 6 bases; unmatched junction bases: 13. Germline CDR1 reads SGHRS; CDR2 reads YFSETQ. The CDR3 nucleotides are TGCGCCAGCAACCCCGGACTAGTTCTTTTGGATACGCAGTATTTT. Its protein is CASNPGLVLLDTQYF.

CDR3: CASSPTRSYEQYF. CDR3 nucleotide sequence: TGTGCCAGCAGCCCAACTCGCTCCTACGAGCAGTACTTC. The chain uses TRBV28 and TRBJ2-7; D uncertain. Per the germline V gene, CDR1 is MDHEN and CDR2 is SYDVKM. The V end was cut by 6 bases, the J end by 0 bases, with 9 bases between. The CDR3 has 13 amino acids. The full variable domain, its missing parts supplied by reference TRBV28 and TRBJ2-7, is DVKVTQSSRYLVKRTGEKVFLECVQDMDHENMFWYRQDPGLGLRLIYFSYDVKMKEKGDIPEGYSVSREKKERFSLILESASTNQTSMYLCASSPTRSYEQYFGPGTRLTVT.